The rows below give T cell receptor beta chains drawn from one sample of a study of T cell responses to AZD1222 COVID-19 vaccine. Generated by immunoSEQ multiplex PCR, the TCRdb table keeps only in-frame clones and is missing some. The sample has about 160,000 clones, around 94% seen once; the top ten hold 0.95% to 1.5%. Sequenced material: peripheral blood, taken on day 0 of AZD1222 vaccination. The receptors originated from an adult in good health. Each CDR3 is given with its conserved first and last residue. The D gene is left open where the match is weak. Part of the rows lack a size; the others show once, few, many or a class for expanded clones.

v_gene	d_gene	abundance	j_gene	CDR3nt	CDR3aa
TRBV5-1	.	.	TRBJ2-1	TGCGCCAGCAGCTTGGCGAGGGGCTACAATGAGCAGTTCTTC	CASSLARGYNEQFF
TRBV7-3	.	.	TRBJ1-1	TGTGCCAGCAGCTCCTCCCCTAGGTCGTACGCGGAGAACACTGAAGCTTTCTTT	CASSSSPRSYAENTEAFF
TRBV7-2	.	.	TRBJ1-6	TGTGCCAGCAGCTTAGCCATCAGGGTAACCTATAATTCACCCCTCCACTTT	CASSLAIRVTYNSPLHF
TRBV11-2	TRBD1	.	TRBJ1-3	TGTGCCAGCAGCGCACAGGGGGCGAGTGGAAACACCATATATTTT	CASSAQGASGNTIYF
TRBV27	.	.	TRBJ1-6	TGTGCCACCGGCCTCCATAATTCACCCCTCCACTTT	CATGLHNSPLHF
TRBV7-8	.	.	TRBJ2-1	TGTGCCTACCTTCGCCTAGAGGAGAATGAGCAGTTCTTC	CAYLRLEENEQFF
TRBV3-1/TRBV3-2	.	.	TRBJ2-1	TGTGCCAGCAGCCGAATGACTATTGCCCACAATGAGCAGTTCTTC	CASSRMTIAHNEQFF
TRBV11-2	TRBD1	.	TRBJ1-2	TGTGCCAGCAGAATATCCGGGACAGGGCTTATCGGCTACACCTTC	CASRISGTGLIGYTF
TRBV5-4	TRBD2	.	TRBJ2-1	TGTGCCAGCAACCTAGCGGGTTCCTACAATGAGCAGTTCTTC	CASNLAGSYNEQFF
TRBV7-9	.	.	TRBJ1-2	TGTGCCAGCAGACCATCACAGGTCTATGGCTACACCTTC	CASRPSQVYGYTF
TRBV2	.	once	TRBJ1-4	TGTGCCAGCAGTGAGACAATTCCTAGGTTGGTTGAAAAACTGTTTTTT	CASSETIPRLVEKLFF
TRBV4-1	.	.	TRBJ1-2	TGCGCCAGCAGCCAAGCTACCCCAGGGGGCTACACCTTC	CASSQATPGGYTF
TRBV7-9	.	.	TRBJ1-4	TGTGCCAGCAGCTTCGACACCGTCCAAGCTAATGAAAAACTGTTTTTT	CASSFDTVQANEKLFF
TRBV5-1	TRBD1	.	TRBJ1-1	TGCGCCAGCAGCTTACAGGGGTACACTGAAGCTTTCTTT	CASSLQGYTEAFF
TRBV12-3/TRBV12-4	.	.	TRBJ1-5	TGTGCCAGCAGTTTACTAGGGGGGAACCAGCATTTT	CASSLLGGNQHF
TRBV19	.	once	TRBJ1-5	TGTGCCAGTAGTAACGGACCAGACCCCCAGCATTTT	CASSNGPDPQHF
TRBV7-6	.	.	TRBJ1-1	TGTGCCAGCAGTACTAATTGGGGGGCGAGGAACACTGAAGCTTTCTTT	CASSTNWGARNTEAFF
TRBV4-3	.	.	TRBJ1-6	TGCGCCAGCAGCCAAGATATCGGGACACCCCTCCACTTT	CASSQDIGTPLHF
TRBV15	.	once	TRBJ1-2	TGTGCCACCAGCAGAGATGCCCGGGTTGATGGCTACACCTTC	CATSRDARVDGYTF
TRBV5-1	.	.	TRBJ1-3	TGCGCCAGCGGAAACACCATATATTTT	CASGNTIYF
TRBV14	TRBD2	.	TRBJ2-1	TGTGCCAGCAGCCAAAGCGGGAGTGTCTACAATGAGCAGTTCTTC	CASSQSGSVYNEQFF
TRBV5-1	TRBD1	once	TRBJ1-1	TGCGCCAGCAGCCTACAGGGGGTCGCTGAAGCTTTCTTT	CASSLQGVAEAFF
TRBV7-9	.	.	TRBJ1-2	TGTGCCAGCAGCCTATTCTATGGCTACACCTTC	CASSLFYGYTF
TRBV7-9	.	.	TRBJ2-5	TGTGCCAGCAGCCGCACAGGGATGGAGACCCAGTACTTC	CASSRTGMETQYF
TRBV7-2	.	.	TRBJ1-3	TGTGCCAGCAGCTTAATGGGCGTTGGAAACACCATATATTTT	CASSLMGVGNTIYF
TRBV5-1	.	.	TRBJ1-4	TGCGCCAGCAGCCCGACAGTAACTAATGAAAAACTGTTTTTT	CASSPTVTNEKLFF
TRBV3-1/TRBV3-2	.	.	TRBJ1-2	TGTGCCAGCAGCCAAGGAATCCGGGGGTTGAATGGCTACACCTTC	CASSQGIRGLNGYTF
TRBV28	.	.	TRBJ1-1	TGTGCCAGCACCTCTACCGCCTTGGGGGACACTGAAGCTTTCTTT	CASTSTALGDTEAFF
TRBV5-1	.	.	TRBJ2-2	TGCGCCAGCAGGGACTCAGACACCGGGGAGCTGTTTTTT	CASRDSDTGELFF
TRBV3-1/TRBV3-2	TRBD1	.	TRBJ1-2	TGTGCCAGCAGCCTGGCAGGGGGCATCTATAACTATGGCTACACCTTC	CASSLAGGIYNYGYTF
TRBV10-3	TRBD1	.	TRBJ2-3	TGTGCCATCAGGTTGGGACAGACGTACACAGATACGCAGTATTTT	CAIRLGQTYTDTQYF
TRBV9	.	.	TRBJ2-3	TGTGCCAGCAGCGTCGGTGGGGTTGGTACAGATACGCAGTATTTT	CASSVGGVGTDTQYF
TRBV19	.	few	TRBJ1-6	TGTGCCAGTAGTATAGAGGCGAGGGATAATTCACCCCTCCACTTT	CASSIEARDNSPLHF
TRBV4-2	TRBD1	.	TRBJ1-2	TGTGCCAGCAGCCAAGACAAGACAGGGGGATACTATGGCTACACCTTC	CASSQDKTGGYYGYTF
TRBV6-5	.	.	TRBJ2-3	TGTGCCACCAGGGTGACAGGCCTCACAGATACGCAGTATTTT	CATRVTGLTDTQYF